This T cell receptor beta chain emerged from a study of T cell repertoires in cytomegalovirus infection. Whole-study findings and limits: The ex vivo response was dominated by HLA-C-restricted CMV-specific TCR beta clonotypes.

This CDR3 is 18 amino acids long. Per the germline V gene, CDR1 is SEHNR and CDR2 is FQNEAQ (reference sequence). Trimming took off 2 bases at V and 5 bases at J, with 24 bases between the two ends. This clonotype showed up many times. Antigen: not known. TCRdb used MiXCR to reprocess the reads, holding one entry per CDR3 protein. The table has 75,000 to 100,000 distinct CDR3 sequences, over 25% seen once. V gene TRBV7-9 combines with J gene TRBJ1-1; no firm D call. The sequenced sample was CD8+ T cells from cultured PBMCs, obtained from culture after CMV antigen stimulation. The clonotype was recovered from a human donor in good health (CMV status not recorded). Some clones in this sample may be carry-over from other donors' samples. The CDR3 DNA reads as TGTGCCAGCAGCTTACGGGCGGCCCAGCCGGGGTTGGAGACTGAAGCTTTCTTT. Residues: CASSLRAAQPGLETEAFF.